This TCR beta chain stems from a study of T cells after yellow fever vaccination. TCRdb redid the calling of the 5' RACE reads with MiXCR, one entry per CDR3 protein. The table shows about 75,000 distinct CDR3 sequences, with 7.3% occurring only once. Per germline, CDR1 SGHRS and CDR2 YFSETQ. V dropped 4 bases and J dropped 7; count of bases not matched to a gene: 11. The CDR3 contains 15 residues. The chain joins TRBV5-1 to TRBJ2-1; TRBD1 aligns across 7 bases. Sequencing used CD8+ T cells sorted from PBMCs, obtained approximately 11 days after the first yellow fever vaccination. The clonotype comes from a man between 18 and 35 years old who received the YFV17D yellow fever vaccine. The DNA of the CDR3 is TGCGCCAGCAGCCGGACAGGTACTATTACGAATGAGCAGTTCTTC. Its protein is CASSRTGTITNEQFF.